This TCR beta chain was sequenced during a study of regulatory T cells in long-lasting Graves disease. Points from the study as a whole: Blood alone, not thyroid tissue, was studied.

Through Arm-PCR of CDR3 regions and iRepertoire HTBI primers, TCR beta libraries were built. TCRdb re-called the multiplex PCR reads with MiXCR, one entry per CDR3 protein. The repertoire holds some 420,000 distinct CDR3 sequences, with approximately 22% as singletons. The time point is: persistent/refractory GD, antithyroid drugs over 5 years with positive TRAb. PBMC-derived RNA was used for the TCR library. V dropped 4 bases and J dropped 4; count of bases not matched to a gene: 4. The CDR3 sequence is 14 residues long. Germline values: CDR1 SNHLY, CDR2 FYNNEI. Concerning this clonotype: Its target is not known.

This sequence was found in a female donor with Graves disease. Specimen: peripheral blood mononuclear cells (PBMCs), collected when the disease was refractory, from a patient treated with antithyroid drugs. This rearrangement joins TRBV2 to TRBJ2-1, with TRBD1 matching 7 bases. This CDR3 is CASSADRVYNEQFF. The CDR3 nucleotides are TGTGCCAGCAGTGCTGACAGGGTTTACAATGAGCAGTTCTTC. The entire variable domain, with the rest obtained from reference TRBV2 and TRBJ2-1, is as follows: EPEVTQTPSHQVTQMGQEVILRCVPISNHLYFYWYRQILGQKVEFLVSFYNNEISEKSEIFDDQFSVERPDGSNFTLKIRSTKLEDSAMYFCASSADRVYNEQFFGPGTRLTVL.